These T cell receptor beta chains were read from a single sample in a study of OX40 agonist ivuxolimab in advanced cancers. Assay: immunoSEQ multiplex PCR; the TCRdb copy retains only in-frame clones and omits some. The table lists tens of thousands of clones, approximately 89% of them singletons. Sequencing used CD4+ or CD8+ T cells sorted from blood, obtained in a trial of the OX40 agonist ivuxolimab. The receptor source for this set is an adult with an advanced solid tumor such as melanoma, head and neck, liver or kidney cancer. CDR3s include the opening cysteine and the closing phenylalanine or tryptophan. A D gene is named only where the DNA matches it firmly. Only part of the rows carry a size: once, few, many, or a class if the clone is expanded.

D gene: NA
V gene: TRBV6-1
J gene: TRBJ1-5
clone size: NA
CDR3 DNA: TGTGCCAGCAGTGAAGCTTTGGCAAGAAATCAGCCCCAGCATTTT
CDR3 protein: CASSEALARNQPQHF

D gene: NA
V gene: TRBV10-2
J gene: TRBJ1-4
clone size: NA
CDR3 DNA: TGCGCCAGCAGCTCCCGCCCCACAACTAATGAAAAACTGTTTTTT
CDR3 protein: CASSSRPTTNEKLFF

D gene: NA
V gene: TRBV6-5
J gene: TRBJ1-2
clone size: once
CDR3 DNA: TGTGCCAGCAGCGCCTCAGGACAGAGCGCAAGTGGCTACACCTTC
CDR3 protein: CASSASGQSASGYTF

D gene: NA
V gene: TRBV18
J gene: TRBJ1-1
clone size: few
CDR3 DNA: TGTGCCAGCTCATCTCCTATGAACACTGAAGCTTTCTTT
CDR3 protein: CASSSPMNTEAFF

D gene: NA
V gene: TRBV27
J gene: TRBJ2-5
clone size: NA
CDR3 DNA: TGTGCCAGCAGTTTAAGGCAACATCAAGAGACCCAGTACTTC
CDR3 protein: CASSLRQHQETQYF

D gene: NA
V gene: TRBV28
J gene: TRBJ1-4
clone size: NA
CDR3 DNA: TGTGCCAGCAGGCGGGGCGGGGCGACTAATGAAAAACTGTTTTTT
CDR3 protein: CASRRGGATNEKLFF

D gene: NA
V gene: TRBV6-1
J gene: TRBJ1-4
clone size: NA
CDR3 DNA: TGTGCCAGCAGGTGGCATGGGGAAAATGAAAAACTGTTTTTT
CDR3 protein: CASRWHGENEKLFF

D gene: NA
V gene: TRBV28
J gene: TRBJ1-1
clone size: NA
CDR3 DNA: TGTGCCAGCAGTTTGGTACAGAGAAACACTGAAGCTTTCTTT
CDR3 protein: CASSLVQRNTEAFF

D gene: NA
V gene: TRBV6-1
J gene: TRBJ1-4
clone size: once
CDR3 DNA: TGTGCCAGCAGTGGCTACCCTGCGGAGCCCGGTCTGGAAAAACTGTTTTTT
CDR3 protein: CASSGYPAEPGLEKLFF

D gene: NA
V gene: TRBV6-5
J gene: TRBJ2-7
clone size: NA
CDR3 DNA: TGTGCCAGCAGACAATCTTCCCACGAGCAGTACTTC
CDR3 protein: CASRQSSHEQYF

D gene: TRBD1
V gene: TRBV29-1
J gene: TRBJ2-1
clone size: NA
CDR3 DNA: TGCAGCGTGACCCGGGGGACAGGAGACAATGAGCAGTTCTTC
CDR3 protein: CSVTRGTGDNEQFF

D gene: NA
V gene: TRBV5-1
J gene: TRBJ1-6
clone size: NA
CDR3 DNA: TGCGCCAGCAGCTCTGGGCCCGATAATTCACCCCTCCACTTT
CDR3 protein: CASSSGPDNSPLHF

D gene: NA
V gene: TRBV6-5
J gene: TRBJ1-5
clone size: NA
CDR3 DNA: TGTGCCAGCAGTTACGGTCGGTATAGCAATCAGCCCCAGCATTTT
CDR3 protein: CASSYGRYSNQPQHF

D gene: TRBD2
V gene: TRBV7-3
J gene: TRBJ2-3
clone size: NA
CDR3 DNA: TGTGCCAGCAGCTTAATGTCCGGGACTAGCGGGGGCACAGATACGCAGTATTTT
CDR3 protein: CASSLMSGTSGGTDTQYF

D gene: TRBD1
V gene: TRBV28
J gene: TRBJ1-3
clone size: NA
CDR3 DNA: TGTGCCAGCAGAATGGGACAGGGGAACTCTGGAAACACCATATATTTT
CDR3 protein: CASRMGQGNSGNTIYF

D gene: NA
V gene: TRBV5-6
J gene: TRBJ2-5
clone size: NA
CDR3 DNA: TGTGCCAGCAGCTTGTTTGGGAGGAGGGAAGAGACCCAGTACTTC
CDR3 protein: CASSLFGRREETQYF

D gene: NA
V gene: TRBV30
J gene: TRBJ2-7
clone size: NA
CDR3 DNA: TGTGCCTGGAGTGTAAGGGTCGAGCAGTACTTC
CDR3 protein: CAWSVRVEQYF

D gene: TRBD1
V gene: TRBV5-6
J gene: TRBJ2-7
clone size: NA
CDR3 DNA: TGTGCCAGCAGCCGGGACAGGGGGAACTACGAGCAGTACTTC
CDR3 protein: CASSRDRGNYEQYF

D gene: NA
V gene: TRBV5-6
J gene: TRBJ1-6
clone size: NA
CDR3 DNA: TGTGCCAGCAGCGCCTTAACTTATCTTTCACCCCTCCACTTT
CDR3 protein: CASSALTYLSPLHF

D gene: NA
V gene: TRBV5-4
J gene: TRBJ2-5
clone size: NA
CDR3 DNA: TGTGCCAGCAGCTTGGCGGCAGCCCAAGAGACCCAGTACTTC
CDR3 protein: CASSLAAAQETQYF

D gene: NA
V gene: TRBV19
J gene: TRBJ1-6
clone size: NA
CDR3 DNA: TGTGCCAGTGGCGCTGGGGGGACCCTTAGGTCACCCCTCCACTTT
CDR3 protein: CASGAGGTLRSPLHF

D gene: TRBD1
V gene: TRBV6-1
J gene: TRBJ2-7
clone size: once
CDR3 DNA: TGTGCCGGCAGTTTCCCCGGGACAGGGCACTACGAGCAGTACTTC
CDR3 protein: CAGSFPGTGHYEQYF

D gene: TRBD1
V gene: TRBV7-9
J gene: TRBJ1-2
clone size: medium-sized
CDR3 DNA: TGTGCCAGCAGCTTGACAGGGGGCCCGGGGTGGTATGGCTACACCTTC
CDR3 protein: CASSLTGGPGWYGYTF

D gene: TRBD1
V gene: TRBV5-1
J gene: TRBJ1-5
clone size: NA
CDR3 DNA: TGCGCCAGCAGCCTAGGGACAGGGGGCATGCCCCAGCATTTT
CDR3 protein: CASSLGTGGMPQHF

D gene: NA
V gene: TRBV7-3
J gene: TRBJ2-4
clone size: NA
CDR3 DNA: TGTGCCAGCAGCTTAACTGGGATTGCCAAAAACATTCAGTACTTC
CDR3 protein: CASSLTGIAKNIQYF

D gene: TRBD1
V gene: TRBV7-9
J gene: TRBJ2-6
clone size: NA
CDR3 DNA: TGTGCCAGCAGCTGGACAGGGGTTGGGGCCAACGTCCTGACTTTC
CDR3 protein: CASSWTGVGANVLTF

D gene: NA
V gene: TRBV29-1
J gene: TRBJ2-6
clone size: NA
CDR3 DNA: TGCAGCGTTGAGAGGAGGGACTCTGGGGCCAACGTCCTGACTTTC
CDR3 protein: CSVERRDSGANVLTF

D gene: NA
V gene: TRBV19
J gene: TRBJ1-2
clone size: NA
CDR3 DNA: TGTGCCAGTAGTCCCCCCGCCGGAAAAGGCTACACCTTC
CDR3 protein: CASSPPAGKGYTF

D gene: TRBD2
V gene: TRBV9
J gene: TRBJ2-1
clone size: NA
CDR3 DNA: TGTGCCAGCAGCTCTCGACTAGCGGTCTACAATGAGCAGTTCTTC
CDR3 protein: CASSSRLAVYNEQFF

D gene: TRBD2
V gene: TRBV20-1
J gene: TRBJ2-1
clone size: NA
CDR3 DNA: TGCAGTGCTAGAGATCTGGGGGGGGAGTTCTTC
CDR3 protein: CSARDLGGEFF

D gene: NA
V gene: TRBV2
J gene: TRBJ2-1
clone size: NA
CDR3 DNA: TGTGCCAGCAGCGGTCAGGGGTACGATGAGCAGTTCTTC
CDR3 protein: CASSGQGYDEQFF

D gene: NA
V gene: TRBV7-2
J gene: TRBJ2-7
clone size: NA
CDR3 DNA: TGTGCCAGCAGCTTATTAGGGGCGAACTCCTACGAGCAGTACTTC
CDR3 protein: CASSLLGANSYEQYF

D gene: NA
V gene: TRBV11-3
J gene: TRBJ2-1
clone size: once
CDR3 DNA: TGTGCCAGCAGCTCCGGGATCTACAATGAGCAGTTCTTC
CDR3 protein: CASSSGIYNEQFF

D gene: NA
V gene: TRBV19
J gene: TRBJ1-5
clone size: NA
CDR3 DNA: TGTGCCAGTAGTAAACAGGGCCCGGATGGTTCGCCCCAGCATTTT
CDR3 protein: CASSKQGPDGSPQHF

D gene: NA
V gene: TRBV5-3
J gene: TRBJ2-7
clone size: NA
CDR3 DNA: TGTGCCAGCACAGGAAGCTCCTACGAGCAGTACTTC
CDR3 protein: CASTGSSYEQYF

D gene: NA
V gene: TRBV9
J gene: TRBJ2-1
clone size: NA
CDR3 DNA: TGTGCCAGCAGCGTAGCCCAAACGGCCCCGGCGCAGTTCTTC
CDR3 protein: CASSVAQTAPAQFF

D gene: NA
V gene: TRBV2
J gene: TRBJ2-2
clone size: NA
CDR3 DNA: TGTGCCAGCAGTGAACTCGACCCCCTGAACACCGGGGAGCTGTTTTTT
CDR3 protein: CASSELDPLNTGELFF

D gene: NA
V gene: TRBV6-5
J gene: TRBJ1-1
clone size: NA
CDR3 DNA: TGTGCCAGCAGTCCCACCCAGGGCGTTCCTGAAGCTTTCTTT
CDR3 protein: CASSPTQGVPEAFF

D gene: NA
V gene: TRBV9
J gene: TRBJ1-4
clone size: NA
CDR3 DNA: TGTGCCAGCAGCGTAGATGGCAGGGCTGAAAAACTGTTTTTT
CDR3 protein: CASSVDGRAEKLFF

D gene: TRBD1
V gene: TRBV5-6
J gene: TRBJ1-4
clone size: NA
CDR3 DNA: TGTGCCAGCAGCGGATATAACAGGGGGCGTGAAAAACTGTTTTTT
CDR3 protein: CASSGYNRGREKLFF

D gene: NA
V gene: TRBV9
J gene: TRBJ2-7
clone size: NA
CDR3 DNA: TGTGCCAGCAGCGCCACGGGGAGATTCGACTACGAGCAGTACTTC
CDR3 protein: CASSATGRFDYEQYF

D gene: TRBD1
V gene: TRBV6-1
J gene: TRBJ2-5
clone size: NA
CDR3 DNA: TGTGCCAGCTCGGCGGACAGGGGGCGCCAAGAGACCCAGTACTTC
CDR3 protein: CASSADRGRQETQYF

D gene: NA
V gene: TRBV4-2
J gene: TRBJ2-4
clone size: few
CDR3 DNA: TGTGCCAGCAGCCAATCTGTCCGGGAAAACATTCAGTACTTC
CDR3 protein: CASSQSVRENIQYF

D gene: NA
V gene: TRBV4-2
J gene: TRBJ2-3
clone size: NA
CDR3 DNA: TGTGCCAGCAGCCAAGAGCCAGAAGCTAGCACAGATACGCAGTATTTT
CDR3 protein: CASSQEPEASTDTQYF

D gene: NA
V gene: TRBV20-1
J gene: TRBJ1-2
clone size: NA
CDR3 DNA: TGCAGTGCTGTCCATAACTATGGCTACACCTTC
CDR3 protein: CSAVHNYGYTF

D gene: NA
V gene: TRBV6-1
J gene: TRBJ1-1
clone size: NA
CDR3 DNA: TGTGCCAGCAGTGAACCGCCGACGCAAGCGAACACTGAAGCTTTCTTT
CDR3 protein: CASSEPPTQANTEAFF

D gene: NA
V gene: TRBV6-1
J gene: TRBJ2-3
clone size: NA
CDR3 DNA: TGTGCCAGCAGTTCCTGGGGCCGCACAGATACGCAGTATTTT
CDR3 protein: CASSSWGRTDTQYF

D gene: NA
V gene: TRBV6-5
J gene: TRBJ2-7
clone size: NA
CDR3 DNA: TGTGCCAGCAGTTACGGCGTAGGGGTCTACGAGCAGTACTTC
CDR3 protein: CASSYGVGVYEQYF

D gene: NA
V gene: TRBV4-2
J gene: TRBJ1-4
clone size: NA
CDR3 DNA: TGTGCCAGCAGCCAAGACGGCCAGGGGCTTGCAACTAATGAAAAACTGTTTTTT
CDR3 protein: CASSQDGQGLATNEKLFF

D gene: NA
V gene: TRBV6-1
J gene: TRBJ1-2
clone size: NA
CDR3 DNA: TGTGCCAGCAGGGATGGCGGGGTATCGGGCTACACCTTC
CDR3 protein: CASRDGGVSGYTF

D gene: NA
V gene: TRBV6-1
J gene: TRBJ1-2
clone size: NA
CDR3 DNA: TGTGCCAGCCTCACTGGGCCTCCGGCTGGCTACACCTTC
CDR3 protein: CASLTGPPAGYTF

D gene: NA
V gene: TRBV6-5
J gene: TRBJ1-6
clone size: NA
CDR3 DNA: TGTGCCAGCAGACCCGGGACAAATGCGTCACCCCTCCACTTT
CDR3 protein: CASRPGTNASPLHF